This T cell receptor beta chain came from a study of intratumoral heterogeneity in liver cancer. As for the study more broadly: Across the full roughly 15-patient cohort, most patients were male and the median age was about 61 years. A total of roughly 70 multiregional samples from 15 or so HCC patients, consisting of roughly 53 tumoral and some 20 adjacent nontumoral regions, were included in the overall cohort. RNA-seq, DNA sequencing, TCR-seq and SNP array data from multiple regions of hepatocellular carcinoma specimens were combined in the study to investigate intratumor heterogeneity.

Using the immunoSEQ assay, the TCR beta chain CDR3 regions were sequenced from genomic DNA. Rearranged VDJ segments were amplified with primers annealing to V and J segments. As for the authors' bioinformatics: The ImmunoSeq Analyzer software was used to calculate clonality and richness metrics. To find clones with differing abundance between regions, Fisher's exact test was applied together with a beta-binomial method for extra stringency. TCRdb stores this immuneACCESS table with in-frame sequences only. Part of the clones is absent; in the studies checked, under half of the shortfall reflects unresolved V genes, and no reason is known for the rest. D and trimming come from the DNA, and the V and J calls and clone size come from that table. Recorded for this sample are thousands of clones; about half of them occurred a single time. The ten largest account for roughly 25% of the sample. The full study reports these points: The authors acknowledged a relatively low patient number and under-sampled tumor-infiltrating lymphocyte representation as limitations. In each sequenced patient, tumor region a showed significantly more unique T-cell clonal expansions than tumor region b. TCR sequencing reportedly confirmed RNA-seq-based estimates of regional differences in tumor-infiltrating lymphocyte burden. Overall T cell clonality did not differ significantly between tumor regions within either sequenced patient.

Samples labelled H were derived from distinct, geographically separated regions of the hepatocellular carcinoma nodule. All patients had early-stage hepatocellular carcinoma and received no therapy before surgical resection. None of the sampled areas showed macroscopic evidence of necrosis or hemorrhage. TCR sequencing (ImmunoSeq) was performed on multiple regions from a couple of patients. Frozen resection tissue samples were collected at least 1 cm apart from each other. Genomic DNA was extracted from bulk tissue using the DNeasy blood and tissue kit. In the case of this clone: Its specific antigen is unknown. Base-call qualities are not available, and no considerably larger clone is one nucleotide away.

From its cysteine to its phenylalanine, the CDR3 spans 13 amino acids. Here the CDR3 DNA is all that survives: 39 bases in frame from base 1. A distance of 11 bases separates the germline ends of V and J, which lose 7 bases and 4 bases respectively. Via the germline V gene, CDR1 is MDHEN and CDR2 SYDVKM. This receptor was taken from a man aged 70 or older with hepatocellular carcinoma. The sample was tumor tissue, taken before any cancer treatment. The V and J segments used are TRBV28 and TRBJ2-1; a tentative D match to TRBD1 spans 6 bases. For the CDR3, the sequence is CASNNRVYNEQFF. The sequence in DNA is TGTGCCAGCAATAACAGGGTATACAATGAGCAGTTCTTC.